This T cell receptor beta chain was recorded in a study of regulatory T cells in long-lasting Graves disease. Germline V gene lookup returns CDR1 MDHEN and CDR2 SYDVKM. This CDR3 region has 13 residues. Trimming took 10 bases from V and 0 from J, leaving 11 bases between them. Overall study findings and caveats: TRBV28, TRBJ1-2 and TRBJ2-5 were segments that persistent disease favored.

Time point of the sample: newly diagnosed GD, antithyroid drugs for less than 3 months. With RNA extracted from PBMCs as input, the TCR library was made. The guidelines of the American Thyroid Association were the basis for diagnosing Graves' disease. Patient provenance is recorded as an endocrinology department in Xi'an, China. HTBI primers from iRepertoire and Arm-PCR of CDR3 regions yielded the TCR beta libraries. TCRdb fed the multiplex PCR reads into MiXCR, producing one record per CDR3 protein. The top ten hold approximately 20% of the sample, which has around 400,000 distinct CDR3 sequences, about 11% seen once. At least ten counts were recorded for this clonotype. Its antigen is currently unknown. These same records also appear under a second study, on T cells in Graves' hyperthyroidism and ophthalmopathy. That source notes: For the diagnoses, clinical symptoms, serum thyroxine and TRAb, thyroid ultrasound and orbital computed tomography were used.

The receptor's source is a woman between 18 and 30 years old with Graves disease. This rearrangement joins TRBV28 to TRBJ2-3, with D maybe TRBD2 (6 bases). Sequenced here: peripheral blood mononuclear cells (PBMCs), sampled at new diagnosis, from a patient treated with antithyroid drugs. CDR3 residues: CAITGASTDTQYF. DNA of the CDR3: TGTGCCATTACGGGAGCTAGCACAGATACGCAGTATTTT.